This T cell receptor beta chain was sequenced for a study of breast tumors, draining lymph nodes, adjacent tissues. This clonotype turned up a few times. What it recognizes is unknown. This could be a read error, since a much larger clone is one nucleotide away. The CDR3 contains 14 residues. Per the germline V gene, CDR1 is SGHRS and CDR2 is YFSETQ. The lymph nodes were axillary draining lymph nodes from breast cancer patients. TCRdb reprocessed the multiplex PCR reads via MiXCR and lists one record per CDR3 protein. The table shows around 110,000 distinct CDR3 sequences, with less than 40% occurring only once. Findings and caveats of the study: Luminal-like breast cancer showed significantly greater tumor-nontumor repertoire similarity than basal-like breast cancer did. The lymph node origin of tumor T cells was framed as consistent with a hypothesis, not demonstrated. Tumor TCR diversity was below lymph nodes but above nontumor tissue. Most tumor T cells seemingly derive from lymph node, then expand in tumor.

Sample: axillary lymph node tissue. The genes are TRBV5-1 and TRBJ1-5, with TRBD1 as a possible D gene (6 bases). This sequence was found in a female donor with breast cancer. Some clones in this sample may be carry-over from other donors' samples. Here the CDR3 DNA reads TGCGCCAGCAGCCTCGGGACACCCAATCACCCCCAGCATTTT. As protein: CASSLGTPNHPQHF.